This T cell receptor (beta chain) was sequenced for a study of blood T cell repertoires in COVID-19. Overall study: Material from acute and convalescent COVID-19 was sourced from the United States, Italy and Spain.

Germline V gene data show CDR1 as KGHSH and CDR2 as LQKENI. V was trimmed by 6 bases and J by 2 bases, leaving 11 bases between them. The CDR3 runs to 14 residues. In this sample, this clone turned up once. Some clones are missing from TCRdb's copy, which holds only in-frame ones; the method was immunoSEQ multiplex PCR. The top ten clones hold around a sixth of a sample with about 330,000 clones, about 92% of them seen once. Material: PBMCs or T cells enriched from blood (not recorded which). The rearrangement links TRBV18 to TRBJ1-5; D uncertain. The clonotype comes from a woman younger than 45 who had recovered from COVID-19. CDR3 nucleotides: TGTGCCAGCTCCCCTAGGGAGGGCAATCAGCCCCAGCATTTT. Translation gives CASSPREGNQPQHF.